The text below deals with one T cell receptor (beta chain). Its antigen remains unknown. The data derive from a study of OX40 agonist ivuxolimab in advanced cancers. Whole-study context: Averaging roughly 60 years in age, with a range of roughly 20 to 90, the cohort was approximately 84% male. Partial responses were observed in three patients, of whom one had hepatocellular carcinoma and two had cutaneous melanoma.

Patients with autoimmune history or systemic immunosuppression were excluded. Measured with immunoSEQ multiplex PCR; TCRdb has only the in-frame clones, and not every one. The sample has 50,000 to 65,000 clones; about four fifths are singletons. The CDR3 has 17 amino acids. Germline CDR1 and CDR2: SNHLY and FYNNEI. The ends were cut back, 7 bases at V and 0 bases at J, with 21 bases in the middle. Study-wide results and limits: CD4+ and CD8+ blood T cells expanded clonally by week 6 at 0.1 to 3.0 mg/kg.

The sequence was obtained from an adult with an advanced solid tumor such as melanoma, head and neck, liver or kidney cancer. Sequences were derived from CD4+ or CD8+ T cells sorted from blood, sampled in a trial of the OX40 agonist ivuxolimab. This chain joins TRBV2 and TRBJ1-2; maybe TRBD1 (6 bases). The CDR3 reads CASNLPGQLLANYGYTF. CDR3 nucleotides: TGTGCCAGCAACCTACCGGGACAACTACTCGCTAACTATGGCTACACCTTC.